The present TCR beta chain was sequenced within a study of blood T cell repertoires in COVID-19. Study information: Acute-phase and convalescent COVID-19 samples originated in the United States, Italy and Spain.

In the study's own analysis: Amplified reference gene primers provided the basis for estimating nucleated cell counts. Profiled with immunoSEQ multiplex PCR; TCRdb holds only in-frame clones, not every one. The V and J calls and clone size are taken from that table; D and trimming were inferred from the DNA. There are approximately 140,000 clones in the sample; approximately 86% occur only once, and about 2.3% lies in the top ten. Assignment of participants to cohorts was predicated upon participant-reported clinical history. Germline V gives CDR1 SGHNT, CDR2 YYREEE (reference sequence). The ends were cut back, 4 bases at V and 4 bases at J, with 11 bases in the middle. The CDR3 is made up of 13 amino acids.

This receptor was taken from a woman between 50 and 59 years old who had recovered from COVID-19. V is TRBV5-4 and J is TRBJ1-2; D unresolved. The specimen sequenced was PBMCs or T cells enriched from blood (not recorded which). Here the CDR3 reads CASSQSTPYGYTF. The CDR3 coding sequence is TGTGCCAGCAGCCAGTCGACACCCTATGGCTACACCTTC. Full variable domain (remainder filled in from reference TRBV5-4 and TRBJ1-2): ETGVTQSPTHLIKTRGQQVTLRCSSQSGHNTVSWYQQALGQGPQFIFQYYREEENGRGNFPPRFSGLQFPNYSSELNVNALELDDSALYLCASSQSTPYGYTFGSGTRLTVV.